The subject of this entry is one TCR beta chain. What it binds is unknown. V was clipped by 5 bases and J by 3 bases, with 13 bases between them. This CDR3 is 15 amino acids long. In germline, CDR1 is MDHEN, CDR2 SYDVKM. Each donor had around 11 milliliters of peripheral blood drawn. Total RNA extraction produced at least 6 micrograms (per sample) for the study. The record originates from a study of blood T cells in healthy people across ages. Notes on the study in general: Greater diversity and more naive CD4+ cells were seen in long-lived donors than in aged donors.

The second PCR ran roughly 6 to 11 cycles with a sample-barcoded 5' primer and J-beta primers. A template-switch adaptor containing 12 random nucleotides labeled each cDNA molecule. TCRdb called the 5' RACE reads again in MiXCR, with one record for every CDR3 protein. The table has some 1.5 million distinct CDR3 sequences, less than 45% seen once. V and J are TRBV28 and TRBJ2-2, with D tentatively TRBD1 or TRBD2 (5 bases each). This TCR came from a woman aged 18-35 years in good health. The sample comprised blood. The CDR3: CASSRGGADTGELFF. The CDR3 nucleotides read TGTGCCAGCAGTCGTGGGGGAGCGGACACCGGGGAGCTGTTTTTT. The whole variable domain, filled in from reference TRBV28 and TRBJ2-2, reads DVKVTQSSRYLVKRTGEKVFLECVQDMDHENMFWYRQDPGLGLRLIYFSYDVKMKEKGDIPEGYSVSREKKERFSLILESASTNQTSMYLCASSRGGADTGELFFGEGSRLTVL.